What follows are 8 T cell receptor beta chains derived from one specimen sequenced in a study of neoadjuvant nivolumab and ipilimumab in lung cancer. The table came from immunoSEQ multiplex PCR; TCRdb's copy has only in-frame clones and leaves some out. This table has around 30,000 clones, 80% appearing once. Sequences were derived from peripheral blood, sampled before neoadjuvant nivolumab, alone or with ipilimumab. All receptors come from an adult with non-small cell lung cancer.

The rearrangement joins TRBV10-3 to TRBJ2-3, with D perhaps given as TRBD1 or TRBD2 (5 bases each). The CDR3 totals 14 residues. Germline lookup yields CDR1 ENHRY and CDR2 SYGVKD. V lost 2 bases and J 0 bases, leaving 6 bases between the germline ends. The CDR3 loop is CAISEGGSTDTQYF. The CDR3 coding sequence is TGTGCCATCAGTGAGGGGGGAAGCACAGATACGCAGTATTTT.

The chain links TRBV4-3 to TRBJ2-3, with D hard to call. The germline gives CDR1 LGHNA, CDR2 YSLEER. Trimming shortened V by 4 bases and J by 4 bases, and 15 bases separated the two germline ends. The length of the CDR3 is 15 residues. CDR3 coding DNA: TGCGCCAGCAGCCCCTCCGTTGGTTCGGCAGATACGCAGTATTTT. The encoded protein is CASSPSVGSADTQYF.

The rearrangement joins TRBV4-1 to TRBJ1-2, with TRBD1 matching over 7 bases. Per germline, CDR1 MGHRA and CDR2 YSYEKL. This CDR3 spans 15 amino acids. J gave up 2 bases and V 1 base, and 4 bases lay outside the gene matches. The CDR3 DNA reads as TGCGCCAGCAGCCAAGCGGGACAGCCCAACTATGGCTACACCTTC. Protein sequence: CASSQAGQPNYGYTF.

The rearrangement uses TRBV13 and TRBJ2-3, with 9 bases aligning to TRBD2. The CDR3 sequence is 16 residues long. Germline-derived CDR1 and CDR2 are PRHDT and FYEKMQ (reference sequence). Losses at the gene ends were 0 bases for V and 3 bases for J; bases not matched to a gene: 4. CDR3 sequence reads: CASSLGGGGATDTQYF. CDR3 sequence (DNA): TGTGCCAGCAGCTTAGGGGGCGGGGGGGCTACAGATACGCAGTATTTT. The variable domain in full, completed from reference TRBV13 and TRBJ2-3, reads AAGVIQSPRHLIKEKRETATLKCYPIPRHDTVYWYQQGPGQDPQFLISFYEKMQSDKGSIPDRFSAQQFSDYHSELNMSSLELGDSALYFCASSLGGGGATDTQYFGPGTRLTVL.

The genes are TRBV29-1 and TRBJ1-5, with D possibly matching TRBD1 (6 bases). The V gene's germline CDR1 is SQVTM and CDR2 ANQGSEA. The V end lost 4 bases, the J end lost 3 bases, and 10 bases lay between the germline ends. The length of the CDR3 is 13 residues. The CDR3 bases are TGCAGCGTTGCCCAGGGGCCCAATCAGCCCCAGCATTTT. This gives the protein CSVAQGPNQPQHF.

The chain couples TRBV19 to TRBJ2-3; 8 nucleotides match TRBD1. Germline CDR1 is LNHDA and CDR2 is SQIVND (reference sequence). The CDR3 consists of 12 residues. V was pared by 11 bases and J by 5 bases, with 6 bases of the junction left unmatched. CDR3 in DNA: TGTGCCGCAGGGGGCTGGCGAGATACGCAGTATTTT. Residues: CAAGGWRDTQYF.

This clone has a handful of counts. The V gene is TRBV11-2, the J gene TRBJ1-4, with D possibly being TRBD1 (6 bases). Trimming cost V 4 bases and J 7 bases, with 10 bases left between them. Germline CDR1 and CDR2: SGHAT and FQNNGV. There are 13 residues in the CDR3. Written as DNA, the CDR3 is TGTGCCAGCAGCTCAGGGGTAGTTGAAAAACTGTTTTTT. The encoded protein is CASSSGVVEKLFF.

Only a few counts were recorded for this clone. The chain recombines TRBV5-1 with TRBJ1-2, with D unclear. V shed 0 bases and J shed 0 bases, with 6 bases lying between them. The CDR3 has 14 residues. The V gene's germline CDR1 is SGHRS and CDR2 YFSETQ. The CDR3 nucleotides read TGCGCCAGCAGCTTGGCCGAAACTAACTATGGCTACACCTTC. Amino acid sequence: CASSLAETNYGYTF.